Presented here are 17 T cell receptor beta chains from one specimen sequenced in a study of cytomegalovirus exposure and HLA in healthy donors. In the PCR, 60 Vbeta and 13 Jbeta primers were used. TCRdb's table, derived via immunoSEQ multiplex PCR, lists solely in-frame clones and lacks some. The sample shows around 100,000 clones, around 80% of them seen only once. The sequenced material came from PBMCs. Receptors originate from a woman in her thirties or forties in good health and CMV-seronegative.

The V gene is TRBV19, the J gene TRBJ1-2, with 8 nucleotides matching TRBD1. The CDR3 runs 13 residues. V lost 2 bases and J lost 10; bases outside the gene matches: 6. Germline V gene sequence: CDR1 LNHDA, CDR2 SQIVND (reference sequence). The CDR3 loop is CASSIRDRRYYTF. DNA of the CDR3: TGTGCCAGTAGTATAAGGGACAGGAGGTACTACACCTTC.

The V and J genes are TRBV7-8 and TRBJ2-2; TRBD1 matches 7 bases. This CDR3 region has 15 residues. J was trimmed by 6 bases and V by 4 bases; bases with no gene match: 8. Germline V lookup: CDR1 SGHVS, CDR2 FQNEAQ. For the CDR3, the DNA is TGTGCCAGCAGCTCCGACAGGGTCGCGGCCGGGGAGCTGTTTTTT. It codes for CASSSDRVAAGELFF.

The rearrangement links TRBV29-1 to TRBJ2-5; TRBD2 aligns across 16 bases. This CDR3 is built from 20 residues. The V and J ends lost 6 bases and 5 bases, in that order; junction bases with no gene match: 21. CDR1 and CDR2 from the germline V gene are SQVTM and ANQGSEA. This CDR3 is CSVQPPLGLAGGPGVETQYF. The CDR3 DNA follows: TGCAGCGTCCAACCCCCTCTGGGACTAGCGGGAGGGCCGGGCGTCGAGACCCAGTACTTC.

The V gene is TRBV19, the J gene TRBJ2-3; possible D gene TRBD1, 6 bases. Germline-derived CDR1 and CDR2 are LNHDA and SQIVND (reference sequence). This CDR3 contains 13 residues. The V end was cut by 6 bases, the J end by 6 bases, with 13 bases between. The CDR3, as DNA: TGTGCCAGTAGCTCCAGCAGGGGTGATACGCAGTATTTT. It is translated as CASSSSRGDTQYF.

This sequence joins TRBV5-1 and TRBJ1-1, with D possibly being TRBD1 (5 bases). The V end lost 0 bases, the J end lost 1 base, and 7 bases lay between the germline ends. The germline V gene encodes CDR1 SGHRS and CDR2 YFSETQ. The CDR3 has 14 amino acids. DNA of the CDR3: TGCGCCAGCAGCTTGGGGAGGGGGAACACTGAAGCTTTCTTT. Amino acid sequence: CASSLGRGNTEAFF.

Concerning this clone: This CDR3 is also generated by other DNA sequences in the sample. V is TRBV6-5 and J is TRBJ2-3; a weak D match, TRBD1 (6 bases). The CDR3 extends over 13 amino acids. Germline V gene lookup returns CDR1 MNHEY and CDR2 SVGAGI. V was clipped by 0 bases and J by 6 bases, with 7 bases between them. In DNA, the CDR3 is TGTGCCAGCAGTTACTCGAGGGGGGATACGCAGTATTTT. Its translation is CASSYSRGDTQYF.

Concerning this clone itself: One end of the junction fails to match germline, which may point to a read error. V gene TRBV7-9 combines with J gene TRBJ1-1; unclear D gene. In germline, CDR1 is SEHNR, CDR2 FQNEAQ (reference sequence). CDR3 length: 16 amino acids. The CDR3 coding sequence is TGTTCCAGTAGCTCTGATAACCGGGAGCTGAACACTGAAGCTTTCTTT. Its translation is CSSSSDNRELNTEAFF. The variable domain in full, completed from reference TRBV7-9 and TRBJ1-1, reads DTGVSQNPRHKITKRGQNVTFRCDPISEHNRLYWYRQTLGQGPEFLTYFQNEAQLEKSRLLSDRFSAERPKGSFSTLEIQRTEQGDSAMYLCSSSSDNRELNTEAFFGQGTRLTVV.

The chain carries TRBV7-9 and TRBJ2-3; D unclear. CDR3 length equals 12 residues. Between the trimmed V and J ends, which lost 2 bases and 5 bases, there was a span of 5 bases. The germline V gene encodes CDR1 SEHNR and CDR2 FQNEAQ (reference sequence). The CDR3 loop is CASSLYGDTQYF. In DNA, the CDR3 is TGTGCCAGCAGCTTATACGGAGATACGCAGTATTTT.

V and J are TRBV27 and TRBJ1-1, with D unresolved. V was clipped by 0 bases and J by 1 base, with 6 bases between them. CDR1 and CDR2 from the germline V gene are MNHEY and SMNVEV (reference sequence). CDR3 length equals 14 residues. The CDR3 bases are TGTGCCAGCAGTTTATCATCCGGGAACACTGAAGCTTTCTTT. Its protein product is CASSLSSGNTEAFF.

The genes are TRBV7-8 and TRBJ1-5; D is undetermined. The germline V gene encodes CDR1 SGHVS and CDR2 FQNEAQ. Between the trimmed V and J ends, which lost 1 base and 0 bases, there was a span of 10 bases. The CDR3 consists of 16 residues. The CDR3 sequence: CASSLVGGISNQPQHF. DNA of the CDR3: TGTGCCAGCAGCTTAGTGGGCGGGATTAGCAATCAGCCCCAGCATTTT. The whole variable domain, filled in from reference TRBV7-8 and TRBJ1-5, reads GAGVSQSPRYKVAKRGQDVALRCDPISGHVSLFWYQQALGQGPEFLTYFQNEAQLDKSGLPSDRFFAERPEGSVSTLKIQRTQQEDSAVYLCASSLVGGISNQPQHFGDGTRLSIL.

The chain employs TRBV30 and TRBJ2-1; TRBD2 might be the D (6 bases). V gave up 0 bases and J gave up 8 bases, with 17 bases separating them. The CDR3 spans 15 residues. CDR1 is GTSNPN and CDR2 is SVGIG in the germline V gene (reference sequence). CDR3 amino acids: CAWSVSQYRGYEQFF. The CDR3 DNA reads as TGTGCCTGGAGTGTAAGCCAATACCGGGGGTATGAGCAGTTCTTC.

The chain uses TRBV19 and TRBJ2-5; D is ambiguous. Germline V gene lookup returns CDR1 LNHDA and CDR2 SQIVND (reference sequence). V was clipped by 0 bases and J by 2 bases, with 10 bases between them. The CDR3 contains 15 residues. CDR3 sequence: CASSIDPGSQETQYF. CDR3 coding DNA: TGTGCCAGTAGTATAGACCCGGGTTCGCAAGAGACCCAGTACTTC.

The chain combines TRBV5-6 with TRBJ1-1; 7 bases are a match to TRBD1. Per germline, CDR1 SGHDT and CDR2 YYEEEE. The ends lost 4 bases at V and 2 bases at J; junction bases unmatched: 17. The CDR3 totals 18 residues. The CDR3 loop is CASSLGRGTETGNTEAFF. CDR3 coding DNA: TGTGCCAGCAGCCTAGGCAGGGGGACAGAGACGGGAAACACTGAAGCTTTCTTT.

The rearrangement links TRBV4-3 to TRBJ2-7; 7 positions match TRBD2. The CDR3 spans 15 residues. Looked up from germline, CDR1 is LGHNA and CDR2 is YSLEER. Trimming cost V 3 bases and J 4 bases; bases outside gene matches: 9. CDR3 DNA: TGCGCCAGCAGCCAGGGGAGGGCAGCCACTTACGAGCAGTACTTC. Its translation is CASSQGRAATYEQYF.

V and J are TRBV29-1 and TRBJ2-4; TRBD2 might be the D (6 bases). The CDR3 length is 15 residues. Deletions cut 4 bases from V and 0 bases from J, with 13 bases between. Germline CDR1 reads SQVTM; CDR2 reads ANQGSEA. CDR3 nucleotides: TGCAGCGTTGGAGAGGGACTTACAGCCAAAAACATTCAGTACTTC. Protein: CSVGEGLTAKNIQYF.

The rearrangement links TRBV19 to TRBJ1-1, with D perhaps matching TRBD1 (6 bases). The germline V gene encodes CDR1 LNHDA and CDR2 SQIVND (reference sequence). V lost 1 base and J lost 1, with 13 bases in between. This CDR3 region has 16 residues. The CDR3 loop reads CASSIGGGRTNTEAFF. DNA of the CDR3: TGTGCCAGTAGTATAGGTGGGGGCAGGACGAACACTGAAGCTTTCTTT.

This chain uses TRBV9 with TRBJ2-3; 7 bases are a match to TRBD2. V was pared by 0 bases and J by 2 bases, with 3 bases of the junction left unmatched. The CDR3 covers 15 residues. CDR1 is SGDLS and CDR2 is YYNGEE in the germline V gene. The CDR3 DNA sequence: TGTGCCAGCAGCGTAGTAGCGGGCCCCACAGATACGCAGTATTTT. Translated: CASSVVAGPTDTQYF.